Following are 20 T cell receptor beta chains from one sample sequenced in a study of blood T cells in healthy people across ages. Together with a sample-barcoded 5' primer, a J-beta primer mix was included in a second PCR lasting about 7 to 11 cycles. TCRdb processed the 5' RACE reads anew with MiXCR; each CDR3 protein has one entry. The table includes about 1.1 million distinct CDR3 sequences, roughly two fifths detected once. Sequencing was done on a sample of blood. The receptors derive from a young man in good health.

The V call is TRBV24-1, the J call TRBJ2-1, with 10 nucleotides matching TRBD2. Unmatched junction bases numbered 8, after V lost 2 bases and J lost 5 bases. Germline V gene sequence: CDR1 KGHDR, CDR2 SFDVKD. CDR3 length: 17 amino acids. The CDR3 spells CATSDSLDSGGDNEQFF. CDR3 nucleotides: TGTGCCACCAGTGATTCATTGGACAGCGGGGGGGACAATGAGCAGTTCTTC.

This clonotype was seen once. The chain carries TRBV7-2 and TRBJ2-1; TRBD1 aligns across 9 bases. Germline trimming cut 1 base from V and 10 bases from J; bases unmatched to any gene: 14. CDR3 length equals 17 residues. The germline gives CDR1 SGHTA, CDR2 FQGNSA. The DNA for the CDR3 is TGTGCCAGCAGCTTAGAGGGTTTGGGGACAGGGCGTGGAGAGCAGTTCTTC. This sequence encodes CASSLEGLGTGRGEQFF. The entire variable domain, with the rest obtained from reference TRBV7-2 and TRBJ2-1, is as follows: GAGVSQSPSNKVTEKGKDVELRCDPISGHTALYWYRQSLGQGLEFLIYFQGNSAPDKSGLPSDRFSAERTGGSVSTLTIQRTQQEDSAVYLCASSLEGLGTGRGEQFFGPGTRLTVL.

The CDR3 is CASSEGQTTNEKLFF. CDR3 DNA sequence: TGTGCCAGCAGTGAAGGGCAGACAACTAATGAAAAACTGTTTTTT. This rearrangement joins TRBV25-1 to TRBJ1-4; D is unclear. V was pared by 2 bases and J by 0 bases, with 7 bases between. This CDR3 has 15 amino acids. Germline assignment: CDR1 MGHDK and CDR2 SYGVNS.

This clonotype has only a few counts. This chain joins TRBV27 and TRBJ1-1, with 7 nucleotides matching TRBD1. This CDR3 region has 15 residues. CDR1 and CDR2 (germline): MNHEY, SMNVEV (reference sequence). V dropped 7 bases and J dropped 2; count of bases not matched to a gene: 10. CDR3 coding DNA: TGTGCCAGCACCCATCAGGGGGGAGGTAACACTGAAGCTTTCTTT. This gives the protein CASTHQGGGNTEAFF.

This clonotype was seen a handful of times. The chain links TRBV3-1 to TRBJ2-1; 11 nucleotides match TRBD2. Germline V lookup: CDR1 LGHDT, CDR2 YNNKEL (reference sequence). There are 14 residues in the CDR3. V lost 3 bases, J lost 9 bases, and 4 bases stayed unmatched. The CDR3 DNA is TGTGCCAGCAGCCAGACTAGCGGGGAAAGTGAGCAGTTCTTC. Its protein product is CASSQTSGESEQFF.

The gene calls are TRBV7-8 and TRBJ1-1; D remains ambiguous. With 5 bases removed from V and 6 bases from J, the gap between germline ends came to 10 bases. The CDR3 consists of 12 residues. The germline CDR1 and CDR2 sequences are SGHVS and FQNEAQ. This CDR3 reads CASSLAVAEAFF. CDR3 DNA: TGTGCCAGCAGCCTCGCGGTCGCTGAAGCTTTCTTT.

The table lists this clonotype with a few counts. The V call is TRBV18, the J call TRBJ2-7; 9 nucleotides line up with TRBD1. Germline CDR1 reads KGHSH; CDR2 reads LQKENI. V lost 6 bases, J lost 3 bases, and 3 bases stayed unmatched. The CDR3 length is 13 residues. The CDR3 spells CASSQTGGYEQYF. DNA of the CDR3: TGTGCCAGCTCGCAGACAGGGGGCTACGAGCAGTACTTC.

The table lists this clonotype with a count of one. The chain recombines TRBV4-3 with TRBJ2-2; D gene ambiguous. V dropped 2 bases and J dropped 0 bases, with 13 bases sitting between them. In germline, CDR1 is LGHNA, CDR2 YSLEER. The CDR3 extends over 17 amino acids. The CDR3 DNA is TGCGCCAGCAGCCAAAGTCCGCAGTTGGCGAACACCGGGGAGCTGTTTTTT. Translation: CASSQSPQLANTGELFF.

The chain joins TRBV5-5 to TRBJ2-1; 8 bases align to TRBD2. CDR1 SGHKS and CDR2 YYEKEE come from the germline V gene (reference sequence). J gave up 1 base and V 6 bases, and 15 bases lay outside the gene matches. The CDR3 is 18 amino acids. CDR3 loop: CASTDPTAAGGSYNEQFF. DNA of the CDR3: TGTGCCAGCACCGACCCAACTGCCGCGGGGGGTTCCTACAATGAGCAGTTCTTC.

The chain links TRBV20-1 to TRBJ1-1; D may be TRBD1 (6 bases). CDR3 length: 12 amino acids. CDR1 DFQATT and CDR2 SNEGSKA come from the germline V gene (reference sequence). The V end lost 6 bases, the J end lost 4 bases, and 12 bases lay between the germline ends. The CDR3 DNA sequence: TGCAGTGCACGCGACAGGACCACTGAAGCTTTCTTT. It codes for CSARDRTTEAFF.

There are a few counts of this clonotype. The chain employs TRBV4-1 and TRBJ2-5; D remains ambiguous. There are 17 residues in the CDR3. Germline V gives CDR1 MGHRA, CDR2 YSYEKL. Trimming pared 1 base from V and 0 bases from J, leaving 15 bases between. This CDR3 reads CASSQVGIAAYQETQYF. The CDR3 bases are TGCGCCAGCAGCCAAGTGGGAATAGCTGCTTACCAAGAGACCCAGTACTTC.

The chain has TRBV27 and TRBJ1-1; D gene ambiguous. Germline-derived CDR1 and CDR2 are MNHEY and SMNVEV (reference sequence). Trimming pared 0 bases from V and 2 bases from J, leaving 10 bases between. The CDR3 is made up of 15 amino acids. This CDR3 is CASSLSERVNTEAFF. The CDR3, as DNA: TGTGCCAGCAGTTTATCGGAGAGGGTAAACACTGAAGCTTTCTTT.

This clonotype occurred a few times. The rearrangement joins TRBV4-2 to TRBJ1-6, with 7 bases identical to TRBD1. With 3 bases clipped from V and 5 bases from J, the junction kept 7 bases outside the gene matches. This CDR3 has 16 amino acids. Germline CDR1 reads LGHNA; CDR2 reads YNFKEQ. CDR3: CASSQPGQKDNSPLHF. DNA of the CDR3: TGTGCCAGCAGCCAGCCGGGACAGAAAGATAATTCACCCCTCCACTTT.

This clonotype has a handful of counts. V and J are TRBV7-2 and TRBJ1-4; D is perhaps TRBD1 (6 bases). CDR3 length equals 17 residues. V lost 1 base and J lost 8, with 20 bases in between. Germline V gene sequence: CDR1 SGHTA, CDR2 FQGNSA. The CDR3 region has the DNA TGTGCCAGCAGCTTAGATGCAGGGGAAGCTCTCGGGGAAAAACTGTTTTTT. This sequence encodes CASSLDAGEALGEKLFF.

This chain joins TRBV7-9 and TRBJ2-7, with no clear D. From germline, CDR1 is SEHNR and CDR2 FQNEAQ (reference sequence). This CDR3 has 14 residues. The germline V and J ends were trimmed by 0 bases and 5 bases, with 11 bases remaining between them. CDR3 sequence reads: CASSLAGMNNEQYF. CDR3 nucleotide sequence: TGTGCCAGCAGCTTAGCGGGGATGAATAACGAGCAGTACTTC.

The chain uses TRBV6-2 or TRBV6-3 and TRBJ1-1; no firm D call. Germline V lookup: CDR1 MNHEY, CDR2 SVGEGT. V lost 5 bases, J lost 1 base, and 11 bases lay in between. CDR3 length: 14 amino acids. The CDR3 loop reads CASSKNQENTEAFF. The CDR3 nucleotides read TGTGCCAGCAGTAAAAATCAGGAGAACACTGAAGCTTTCTTT.

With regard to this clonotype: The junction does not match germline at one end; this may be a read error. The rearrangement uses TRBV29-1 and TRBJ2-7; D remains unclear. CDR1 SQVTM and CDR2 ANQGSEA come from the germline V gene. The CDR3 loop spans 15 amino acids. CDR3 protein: CSVHVGGKSSDEQYF. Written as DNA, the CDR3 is TGCAGCGTTCATGTCGGCGGAAAAAGCTCCGACGAGCAGTACTTC.

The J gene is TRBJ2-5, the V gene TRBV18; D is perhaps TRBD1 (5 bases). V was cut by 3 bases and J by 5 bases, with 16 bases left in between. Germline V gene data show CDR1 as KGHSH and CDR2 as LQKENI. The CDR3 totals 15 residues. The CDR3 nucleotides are TGTGCCAGCTCACCGGTTCAGGGTGAATGGGAGACCCAGTACTTC. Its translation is CASSPVQGEWETQYF.

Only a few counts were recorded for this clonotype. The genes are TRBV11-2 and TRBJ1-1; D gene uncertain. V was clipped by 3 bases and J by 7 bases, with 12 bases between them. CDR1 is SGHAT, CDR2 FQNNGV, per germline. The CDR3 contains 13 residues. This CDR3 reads CASSFDPGDEAFF. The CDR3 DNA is TGTGCCAGCAGCTTTGACCCCGGGGATGAAGCTTTCTTT.

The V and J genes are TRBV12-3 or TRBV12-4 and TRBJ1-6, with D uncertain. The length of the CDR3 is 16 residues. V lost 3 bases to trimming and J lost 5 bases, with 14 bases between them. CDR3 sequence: CASSFSGGSHNSPLHF. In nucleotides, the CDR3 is TGTGCCAGCAGTTTTTCCGGAGGGTCCCATAATTCACCCCTCCACTTT.